The T cell receptor beta chain described here comes from a study of blood T cells in healthy people across ages. Each sample yielded at least 6.5 million isolated PBMCs. Combining a sample-barcoded 5' primer with a J-beta primer mix, a second PCR ran for about 6 to 11 cycles. TCRdb reprocessed the 5' RACE reads with MiXCR, giving one entry per CDR3 protein. The table lists 800,000 to 950,000 distinct CDR3 sequences, about 29% of them singletons, with around 9.6% in the top ten. Germline CDR1 is KGHSH and CDR2 is LQKENI. This CDR3 is 14 amino acids long. V was trimmed by 8 bases and J by 0 bases, leaving 14 bases between them. These records were also assigned to another study, of T cells of mothers and their children.

This chain joins TRBV18 and TRBJ2-7, with D tentatively TRBD2 (5 bases). What was sequenced was blood. This clonotype was sampled from a woman aged 35 to 49 in good health. CDR3 amino acids: CASSTTDSSYEQYF. CDR3 nucleotide sequence: TGTGCCAGCAGCACTACGGACTCCTCCTACGAGCAGTACTTC. Combining the CDR3 with reference TRBV18 and TRBJ2-7 gives the whole variable domain NAGVMQNPRHLVRRRGQEARLRCSPMKGHSHVYWYRQLPEEGLKFMVYLQKENIIDESGMPKERFSAEFPKEGPSILRIQQVVRGDSAAYFCASSTTDSSYEQYFGPGTRLTVT.